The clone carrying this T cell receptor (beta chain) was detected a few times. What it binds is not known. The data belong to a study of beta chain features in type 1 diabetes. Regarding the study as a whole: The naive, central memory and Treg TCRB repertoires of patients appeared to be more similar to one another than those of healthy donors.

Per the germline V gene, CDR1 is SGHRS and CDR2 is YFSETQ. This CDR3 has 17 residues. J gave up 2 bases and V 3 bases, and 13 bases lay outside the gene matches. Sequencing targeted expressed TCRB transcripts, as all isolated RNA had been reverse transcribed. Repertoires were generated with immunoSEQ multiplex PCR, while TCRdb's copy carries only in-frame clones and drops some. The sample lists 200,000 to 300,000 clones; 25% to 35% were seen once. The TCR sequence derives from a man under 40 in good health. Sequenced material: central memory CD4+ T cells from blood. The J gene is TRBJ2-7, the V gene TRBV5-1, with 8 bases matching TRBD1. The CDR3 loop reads CASSSLLTGDLTYEQYF. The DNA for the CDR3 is TGCGCCAGCAGCTCCCTGCTGACAGGGGATTTAACCTACGAGCAGTACTTC. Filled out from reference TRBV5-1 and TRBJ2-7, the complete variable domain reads KAGVTQTPRYLIKTRGQQVTLSCSPISGHRSVSWYQQTPGQGLQFLFEYFSETQRNKGNFPGRFSGRQFSNSRSEMNVSTLELGDSALYLCASSSLLTGDLTYEQYFGPGTRLTVT.